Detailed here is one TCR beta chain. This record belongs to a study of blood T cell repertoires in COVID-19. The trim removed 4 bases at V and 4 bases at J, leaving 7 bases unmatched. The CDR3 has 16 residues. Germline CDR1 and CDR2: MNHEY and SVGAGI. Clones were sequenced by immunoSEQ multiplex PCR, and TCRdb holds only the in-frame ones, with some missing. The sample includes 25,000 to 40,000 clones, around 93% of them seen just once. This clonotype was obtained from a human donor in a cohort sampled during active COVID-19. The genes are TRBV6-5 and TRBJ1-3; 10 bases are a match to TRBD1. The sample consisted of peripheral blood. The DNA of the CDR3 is TGTGCCAGCAGTTTCGGACAGGGGGGTGTCGGAAACACCATATATTTT. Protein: CASSFGQGGVGNTIYF.